This T cell receptor (beta chain) originates from a study of post-analysis software for immune sequencing data. TCR beta cDNA libraries included unique molecular identifiers. TCRdb re-analysed the PCR reads in MiXCR, keeping a single row per CDR3 protein. This sample carries 450,000 to 700,000 distinct CDR3 sequences, roughly 47% of them seen once, and the ten largest clones take approximately 1.7%. CDR3 length equals 15 residues. Looked up from germline, CDR1 is SEHNR and CDR2 is FQNEAQ (reference sequence). V dropped 5 bases and J dropped 4; count of bases not matched to a gene: 7. Study-wide results and limits: A handful of TRBV segments occurring more often in patients than controls included TRBV5-6, TRBV5-1 and TRBV20-1.

Concerning this clonotype itself: The antigen is unknown.

The chain employs TRBV7-9 and TRBJ2-5; 10 bases line up with TRBD1. The specimen was blood. The TCR originated in a girl between 10 and 17 years old with multiple sclerosis. CDR3 bases: TGTGCCAGCAGCATAGGACAGGGGGTGCGAGAGACCCAGTACTTC. As protein: CASSIGQGVRETQYF.